A single sample gave rise to the 27 T cell receptor beta chains below, sequenced in a study of blood T cell repertoires in COVID-19. Measured with immunoSEQ multiplex PCR; TCRdb has only the in-frame clones, and not every one. The sample has under 60,000 clones, about nine tenths seen once; the top ten hold 2.5% to 4%. The sample was peripheral blood. The source is a human donor in a cohort sampled during active COVID-19.

This sequence joins TRBV27 and TRBJ1-1; 10 nucleotides agree with TRBD1. From germline, CDR1 is MNHEY and CDR2 SMNVEV (reference sequence). V lost 6 bases and J lost 6; bases outside the gene matches: 7. The CDR3 is 14 residues long. The CDR3 region is CASRSGTGAPEAFF. CDR3 sequence (DNA): TGTGCCAGCAGGTCCGGGACAGGGGCCCCTGAAGCTTTCTTT.

The chain joins TRBV30 to TRBJ2-3; TRBD1 matches 9 bases. The V gene's germline CDR1 is GTSNPN and CDR2 SVGIG (reference sequence). CDR3 length: 13 amino acids. V lost 7 bases, J lost 5 bases, and 7 bases stayed unmatched. The CDR3 region is CAFSGQGLDTQYF. In DNA form, the CDR3 reads TGTGCCTTCTCGGGACAGGGATTAGATACGCAGTATTTT. Full variable domain (missing parts from reference TRBV30 and TRBJ2-3): SQTIHQWPATLVQPVGSPLSLECTVEGTSNPNLYWYRQAAGRGLQLLFYSVGIGQISSEVPQNLSASRPQDRQFILSSKKLLLSDSGFYLCAFSGQGLDTQYFGPGTRLTVL.

The chain recombines TRBV5-1 with TRBJ2-1, with a tentative D call TRBD2 (6 bases). Germline values: CDR1 SGHRS, CDR2 YFSETQ. V lost 3 bases, J lost 9 bases, and 22 bases lay in between. The CDR3 loop spans 16 amino acids. CDR3 amino acids: CASSSLPGESFSEQFF. Here the CDR3 DNA reads TGCGCCAGCAGCTCCTTACCGGGGGAGAGTTTTAGTGAGCAGTTCTTC.

This sequence joins TRBV3-1 (or the pseudogene TRBV3-2) and TRBJ2-3; 11 bases align to TRBD2. The V and J ends lost 3 bases and 6 bases, in that order; junction bases with no gene match: 5. The CDR3 has 15 residues. Looked up from germline, CDR1 is LGHDT and CDR2 is YNNKEL (reference sequence). The CDR3 region is CASSQALAGADTQYF. CDR3 sequence (DNA): TGTGCCAGCAGCCAGGCACTAGCGGGAGCGGATACGCAGTATTTT.

This rearrangement joins TRBV3-1 (or the pseudogene TRBV3-2) to TRBJ1-6; 8 nucleotides agree with TRBD1. The CDR3 consists of 14 residues. J lost 10 bases, V lost 3 bases, and 5 bases had no gene match. CDR1 LGHDT and CDR2 YNNKEL come from the germline V gene (reference sequence). The CDR3 region has the DNA TGTGCCAGCAGCCACCAGGGGGCAGGATCACCCCTCCACTTT. This gives the protein CASSHQGAGSPLHF.

The chain has TRBV5-1 and TRBJ1-5; a weak D match, TRBD1 (5 bases). CDR1 is SGHRS, CDR2 YFSETQ, per germline. The CDR3 loop spans 15 amino acids. The V gene lost 0 bases and the J gene lost 6 bases, with 13 bases spanning the gap. DNA of the CDR3: TGCGCCAGCAGCTTGGTGGGGGGTCCAGGTCAGCCCCAGCATTTT. Translated, it gives CASSLVGGPGQPQHF. Together with reference TRBV5-1 and TRBJ1-5, the CDR3 gives the full variable domain: KAGVTQTPRYLIKTRGQQVTLSCSPISGHRSVSWYQQTPGQGLQFLFEYFSETQRNKGNFPGRFSGRQFSNSRSEMNVSTLELGDSALYLCASSLVGGPGQPQHFGDGTRLSIL.

V is TRBV19 and J is TRBJ1-4; TRBD1 aligns across 8 bases. Trimming cost V 3 bases and J 8 bases; bases outside gene matches: 8. Germline-derived CDR1 and CDR2 are LNHDA and SQIVND (reference sequence). The CDR3 is 15 residues long. This CDR3 is CASSIMQGAGEKLFF. Written as DNA, the CDR3 is TGTGCCAGTAGTATCATGCAGGGGGCAGGAGAAAAACTGTTTTTT. Filled out from reference TRBV19 and TRBJ1-4, the complete variable domain reads DGGITQSPKYLFRKEGQNVTLSCEQNLNHDAMYWYRQDPGQGLRLIYYSQIVNDFQKGDIAEGYSVSREKKESFPLTVTSAQKNPTAFYLCASSIMQGAGEKLFFGSGTQLSVL.

The V and J genes are TRBV27 and TRBJ2-7, with 7 bases identical to TRBD2. Germline V lookup: CDR1 MNHEY, CDR2 SMNVEV (reference sequence). V trimming: 4 bases; J trimming: 3 bases; junction bases outside the gene matches: 3. The CDR3 is made up of 13 amino acids. CDR3 residues: CASSSGGSYEQYF. The CDR3 nucleotides are TGTGCCAGCAGTTCCGGCGGGAGCTACGAGCAGTACTTC.

The chain carries TRBV5-6 and TRBJ2-5, with D perhaps matching TRBD1 (6 bases). The CDR3 loop spans 14 amino acids. Per germline, CDR1 SGHDT and CDR2 YYEEEE. V was trimmed by 1 base and J by 5 bases, leaving 12 bases between them. This CDR3 is CASSLLSQGETQYF. CDR3 in DNA: TGTGCCAGCAGCTTGCTGTCCCAGGGGGAGACCCAGTACTTC.

The V and J genes are TRBV7-2 and TRBJ2-7; 9 nucleotides agree with TRBD2. Germline V gene lookup returns CDR1 SGHTA and CDR2 FQGNSA. V was clipped by 7 bases and J by 0 bases; unmatched bases: 7. The CDR3 covers 15 residues. The CDR3: CASNNALAGSYEQYF. As DNA, the CDR3 is TGTGCCAGCAACAATGCACTAGCGGGCTCCTACGAGCAGTACTTC.

As for this clone: One end of the junction fails to match germline, which may point to a read error. V and J are TRBV14 and TRBJ1-1; D might be TRBD1 (5 bases). CDR1 is SGHDN, CDR2 FVKESK, per germline. This CDR3 has 14 residues. The CDR3 sequence is CTSSQDAGLTEAFF. Written as DNA, the CDR3 is TGTACCAGCAGCCAAGATGCAGGGCTCACTGAAGCTTTCTTT.

This sequence joins TRBV28 and TRBJ1-2; tentatively, D is TRBD1 (6 bases). Trimming left V 2 bases short and J 5 bases short, with 6 bases between. CDR1 is MDHEN and CDR2 is SYDVKM in the germline V gene. This CDR3 comprises 12 residues. The CDR3 loop reads CASSLGQYGYTF. CDR3 in DNA: TGTGCCAGCAGTTTAGGACAGTATGGCTACACCTTC.

The V gene is TRBV6-4, the J gene TRBJ2-1; 8 bases match TRBD2. V shed 3 bases and J 2 bases; nucleotides not matched to a gene: 6. The CDR3 contains 16 residues. Germline CDR1 MRHNA, CDR2 SNTAGT. The CDR3, as DNA: TGTGCCAGCAGTGAAATGAGCGGGAGTCCCTACAATGAGCAGTTCTTC. The encoded protein is CASSEMSGSPYNEQFF.

The rearrangement uses TRBV12-2 and TRBJ2-7; the table's TRBD2 call for D was not verified on the DNA. TRBV12-2 is a pseudogene locus. This CDR3 is built from 17 residues. The CDR3 here is CASRCSKASGFSYEQYF. The CDR3 DNA reads TGTGCAAGTCGCTGTAGCAAGGCTAGCGGCTTCTCCTACGAGCAGTACTTC.

The genes are TRBV27 and TRBJ2-5, with D perhaps TRBD2 (7 bases). Trimming pared 4 bases from V and 5 bases from J, leaving 8 bases between. The CDR3 contains 12 residues. Germline CDR1 reads MNHEY; CDR2 reads SMNVEV (reference sequence). The CDR3 nucleotides read TGTGCCAGCAGTTCGGGGGGCGAGACCCAGTACTTC. It translates to CASSSGGETQYF.

The chain uses TRBV30 and TRBJ1-3, with D perhaps TRBD1 (5 bases). The CDR3 is 12 residues long. V lost 2 bases, J lost 7 bases, and 9 bases lay in between. Germline V gene data show CDR1 as GTSNPN and CDR2 as SVGIG (reference sequence). The CDR3 sequence: CAWSMTDNTIYF. CDR3 sequence (DNA): TGTGCCTGGAGTATGACAGACAACACCATATATTTT.

V is TRBV15 and J is TRBJ2-1, with 12 bases matching TRBD1. The CDR3 is made up of 15 amino acids. Losses at the gene ends were 3 bases for V and 9 bases for J; bases not matched to a gene: 6. Per germline, CDR1 LNHNV and CDR2 YYDKDF (reference sequence). CDR3 loop: CATSSRDRGHGEQFF. CDR3 coding DNA: TGTGCCACCAGCAGCCGGGACAGGGGGCATGGTGAGCAGTTCTTC. The variable domain in full, completed from reference TRBV15 and TRBJ2-1, reads DAMVIQNPRYQVTQFGKPVTLSCSQTLNHNVMYWYQQKSSQAPKLLFHYYDKDFNNEADTPDNFQSRRPNTSFCFLDIRSPGLGDTAMYLCATSSRDRGHGEQFFGPGTRLTVL.

This rearrangement joins TRBV4-2 to TRBJ2-7; 8 positions match TRBD1. Germline values: CDR1 LGHNA, CDR2 YNFKEQ. This CDR3 spans 16 amino acids. V was pared by 1 base and J by 1 base, with 6 bases of the junction left unmatched. The CDR3 spells CASSQGTGRVSYEQYF. DNA of the CDR3: TGTGCCAGCAGCCAAGGGACAGGGCGCGTTTCCTACGAGCAGTACTTC.

This rearrangement joins TRBV2 to TRBJ1-2; D uncertain. Germline V gene lookup returns CDR1 SNHLY and CDR2 FYNNEI. Trimming removed 3 bases at V and 0 bases at J, with 5 bases between. The CDR3 contains 13 residues. CDR3 coding DNA: TGTGCCAGCAGTGATCAGGCTAACTATGGCTACACCTTC. It translates to CASSDQANYGYTF.

The chain recombines TRBV19 with TRBJ1-5; D gene ambiguous. The CDR3 consists of 13 residues. The V end was cut by 5 bases, the J end by 0 bases, with 5 bases between. Germline V gene sequence: CDR1 LNHDA, CDR2 SQIVND (reference sequence). The CDR3 DNA sequence: TGTGCCAGTAGTTCTTTTAGCAATCAGCCCCAGCATTTT. Its translation: CASSSFSNQPQHF.

V gene TRBV28 combines with J gene TRBJ2-2, with 7 bases identical to TRBD1. Trimming took 5 bases from V and 4 from J; bases not matched to a gene: 13. The CDR3 has 17 amino acids. In germline, CDR1 is MDHEN, CDR2 SYDVKM. The CDR3 DNA reads as TGTGCCAGCAGTCCGAACGGACAGGTCGGCGGCACCGGGGAGCTGTTTTTT. Translation gives CASSPNGQVGGTGELFF.

The V gene is TRBV6-5, the J gene TRBJ1-1; D gene ambiguous. The CDR3 sequence is 14 residues long. V lost 7 bases and J lost 1, with 13 bases in between. CDR1 MNHEY and CDR2 SVGAGI come from the germline V gene. The CDR3 loop is CASKAVIRNTEAFF. The CDR3 DNA reads TGTGCCAGCAAGGCGGTAATTCGGAACACTGAAGCTTTCTTT.

This rearrangement joins TRBV4-2 to TRBJ2-3, with 8 bases lining up with TRBD2. Trimming cost V 2 bases and J 1 base; bases outside gene matches: 11. This CDR3 region has 18 residues. In germline, CDR1 is LGHNA, CDR2 YNFKEQ. CDR3 sequence: CASSQQRERGVGTDTQYF. In DNA form, the CDR3 reads TGTGCCAGCAGCCAACAGCGGGAGAGGGGGGTCGGCACAGATACGCAGTATTTT.

The chain recombines TRBV7-2 with TRBJ2-2, with 8 bases identical to TRBD2. V was pared by 5 bases and J by 2 bases, with 7 bases of the junction left unmatched. CDR3 length: 16 residues. Germline V gene data show CDR1 as SGHTA and CDR2 as FQGNSA. The CDR3 region is CASSTGGDYNTGELFF. The CDR3 DNA reads as TGTGCCAGCAGCACCGGGGGGGACTATAACACCGGGGAGCTGTTTTTT.

The chain joins TRBV6-6 to TRBJ2-7; D may be TRBD1 (6 bases). Trimming shortened V by 6 bases and J by 7 bases, and 16 bases separated the two germline ends. The germline CDR1 and CDR2 sequences are MNHNY and SVGAGI (reference sequence). The CDR3 is 13 amino acids. CDR3 nucleotides: TGTGCCAGCAGACCCACAGGGTTGGGGGAGCAGTACTTC. This codes for CASRPTGLGEQYF.

This sequence joins TRBV18 and TRBJ2-7; 14 bases fit TRBD2. Germline CDR1 and CDR2: KGHSH and LQKENI. The CDR3 runs to 16 residues. Losses at the gene ends were 4 bases for V and 6 bases for J; bases not matched to a gene: 8. CDR3 DNA: TGTGCCAGCTCACTGGGACTAGCGGGAGCGACACGCGAGCAGTACTTC. Translation: CASSLGLAGATREQYF.

This clone was observed a handful of times. This chain uses TRBV3-1 (or the pseudogene TRBV3-2) with TRBJ1-5; TRBD1 agrees at 7 bases. Germline loops: CDR1 LGHDT, CDR2 YNNKEL (reference sequence). J was trimmed by 4 bases and V by 5 bases; bases with no gene match: 5. This CDR3 has 14 residues. The CDR3 spells CASSWGQMNQPQHF. For the CDR3, the DNA is TGTGCCAGCAGCTGGGGACAGATGAATCAGCCCCAGCATTTT.